The 19 T cell receptor beta chains listed next were all sequenced from one sample in a study of monozygotic twins with inflammatory bowel disease. TCRdb reworked the 5' RACE reads into one entry per CDR3 protein, no DNA. Its listing shows around 380,000 distinct CDR3 sequences. Material for sequencing was blood. The receptors shown here come from a human donor with ulcerative colitis or Crohn's disease, or a healthy co-twin of an affected twin (not recorded which).

J is TRBJ1-1 and V is TRBV5-1; lacking DNA, the TRBD1 call made by TCRdb goes unchecked. The germline CDR1 and CDR2 sequences are SGHRS and YFSETQ. This CDR3 has 15 residues. This CDR3 reads CASSLGGGVGTEAFF. Variable domain in full (rest from reference TRBV5-1 and TRBJ1-1): KAGVTQTPRYLIKTRGQQVTLSCSPISGHRSVSWYQQTPGQGLQFLFEYFSETQRNKGNFPGRFSGRQFSNSRSEMNVSTLELGDSALYLCASSLGGGVGTEAFFGQGTRLTVV.

This chain uses TRBV24-1 with TRBJ2-5; absent DNA, TCRdb's TRBD2 call cannot be checked. The germline gives CDR1 KGHDR, CDR2 SFDVKD. This CDR3 has 16 amino acids. Here the CDR3 reads CATSLPLGTGQETQYF.

The CDR3 region is CASSQRDLRYTF. The chain uses TRBV7-9 and TRBJ1-2. Germline V gives CDR1 SEHNR, CDR2 FQNEAQ (reference sequence). The CDR3 totals 12 residues.

This chain connects TRBV5-4 to TRBJ2-2. The CDR3 runs to 13 residues. Per the germline V gene, CDR1 is SGHNT and CDR2 is YYREEE (reference sequence). CDR3 protein: CASSPLSPGELFF.

The rearrangement uses TRBV30 and TRBJ2-7; no DNA is available, so the TRBD1 call from TCRdb remains unchecked. This CDR3 is 12 amino acids long. CDR1 and CDR2 (germline): GTSNPN, SVGIG (reference sequence). The CDR3: CAWSTGGYEQYF.

V and J are TRBV6-2 or TRBV6-3 and TRBJ1-1; TCRdb designates TRBD1, a call that cannot be tested without DNA. The length of the CDR3 is 16 residues. Looked up from germline, CDR1 is MNHEY and CDR2 is SVGEGT. The CDR3 spells CASTHRAGEVLTEAFF.

This sequence joins TRBV9 and TRBJ2-1; TCRdb's assignment of TRBD1 cannot be checked, as there is no DNA. The CDR3 spans 13 residues. The germline gives CDR1 SGDLS, CDR2 YYNGEE. The CDR3 is CASSVAAGDEQFF. The complete variable domain, with remaining parts taken from reference TRBV9 and TRBJ2-1, reads DSGVTQTPKHLITATGQRVTLRCSPRSGDLSVYWYQQSLDQGLQFLIQYYNGEERAKGNILERFSAQQFPDLHSELNLSSLELGDSALYFCASSVAAGDEQFFGPGTRLTVL.

The V and J genes are TRBV6-1 and TRBJ2-7; checking the TCRdb D call of TRBD1 is not possible without DNA. The CDR3 sequence is 16 residues long. The germline V gene encodes CDR1 MNHNS and CDR2 SASEGT. CDR3 region: CASSPPGGRDSYEQYF.

V usage is TRBV15 and J usage is TRBJ2-7. CDR1 is LNHNV, CDR2 YYDKDF, per germline (reference sequence). The CDR3 has 16 amino acids. The CDR3 sequence: CATSRGSSKADNEQYF.

The chain combines TRBV12-3 or TRBV12-4 with TRBJ2-3; lacking DNA, the TRBD2 call made by TCRdb goes unchecked. The CDR3 spans 14 residues. The CDR3 loop is CASNLAGGTDTQYF.

The chain carries TRBV7-3 and TRBJ2-3; lacking DNA, the TRBD2 call made by TCRdb goes unchecked. The V gene's germline CDR1 is SGHTA and CDR2 FQGTGA. CDR3 size: 17 residues. The CDR3: CASSLTGIAGGPDTQYF.

V usage is TRBV4-3 and J usage is TRBJ2-3; TCRdb's D call of TRBD2 is untestable without DNA. Germline V gene data show CDR1 as LGHNA and CDR2 as YSLEER. CDR3 size: 17 residues. The CDR3 sequence: CASSQATSGRTPDTQYF.

The rearrangement joins TRBV27 to TRBJ2-1; TCRdb indicates TRBD2, and absent DNA this call remains unverified. The CDR3 is 15 amino acids. Germline V lookup: CDR1 MNHEY, CDR2 SMNVEV (reference sequence). The CDR3 here is CASSLGLAGGLREFF.

The rearrangement uses TRBV25-1 and TRBJ1-6; TCRdb indicates TRBD1, and absent DNA this call remains unverified. Germline CDR1 MGHDK, CDR2 SYGVNS. The CDR3 runs 15 residues. CDR3 loop: CASRDGGYDFSPLHF.

The V and J genes are TRBV20-1 and TRBJ2-7; TCRdb gives TRBD1 as the D gene, but with no DNA this cannot be confirmed. Looked up from germline, CDR1 is DFQATT and CDR2 is SNEGSKA (reference sequence). There are 14 residues in the CDR3. The CDR3 sequence is CSAPTGKYSYEQYF.

The chain has TRBV5-1 and TRBJ1-2. Per germline, CDR1 SGHRS and CDR2 YFSETQ. The CDR3 runs 15 residues. This chain's CDR3 is CASSLVTARLDGYTF.

The chain is built from TRBV10-3 and TRBJ2-5; without DNA, the TCRdb call of TRBD2 cannot be checked. The germline gives CDR1 ENHRY, CDR2 SYGVKD. The CDR3 covers 14 residues. CDR3 residues: CAIREPGRGETQYF.

The CDR3 sequence: CASSQGARGLNYGYTF. V and J are TRBV4-2 and TRBJ1-2; TCRdb's D call, TRBD1, is unchecked because there is no DNA. CDR1 is LGHNA and CDR2 is YNFKEQ in the germline V gene. The CDR3 has 16 residues.

The chain employs TRBV5-1 and TRBJ2-3; with no DNA, the TCRdb D assignment of TRBD1 cannot be verified. The CDR3 has 14 amino acids. Germline V gene sequence: CDR1 SGHRS, CDR2 YFSETQ. The CDR3 sequence is CASSYGTSTDTQYF.